This T cell receptor (beta chain) was captured in a study of blood T cell repertoires in COVID-19. TCRdb keeps only in-frame clones here, not all; method: immunoSEQ multiplex PCR. The table lists approximately 270,000 clones, about 89% of them singletons, with 0.75% to 0.9% in the top ten. Source material: peripheral blood. The sequence was collected from a man aged 25-45 years with acute or convalescent COVID-19.

The CDR3: CASSYDRDTRGTEAFF. CDR3 sequence (DNA): TGTGCCAGCAGTTACGACCGGGACACCCGGGGCACTGAAGCTTTCTTT. V gene TRBV6-6 combines with J gene TRBJ1-1, with a possible D match to TRBD1 (6 bases). The germline V gene encodes CDR1 MNHNY and CDR2 SVGAGI (reference sequence). This CDR3 has 16 residues. V dropped 2 bases and J dropped 4 bases, with 17 bases sitting between them.